This T cell receptor beta chain emerged from a study of Ad26.COV2.S vaccination and SARS-CoV-2 variants. Across the study: Enrollment placed the donor in the COV1001 Ad26.COV2.S trial arm. Ad26.COV2.S, an intramuscular injection, was given once or twice 56 days apart. General study points: Breadth measured for non-spike TCRs was similar across vaccine and placebo recipients. There was reportedly substantial breadth in spike-specific CD8+ and CD4+ T cell responses after vaccination.

With regard to this clone: The target antigen is unknown.

Specified treatment: around 19 received Ad26.COV2.S at low or high dose, single or two shots; five or six received placebo; per-sample allocation not given. On day 63 after the first injection, vaccine and placebo recipients gave samples. The length of the CDR3 is 17 residues. The germline V gene encodes CDR1 MDHEN and CDR2 SYDVKM. V shed 3 bases, J shed 0 bases, and the junction held 5 bases outside the gene matches. Here immunoSEQ multiplex PCR was the method, and the copy in TCRdb shows in-frame clones only, minus some. The table records 450,000 to 550,000 clones, roughly nine tenths of them present only once.

This specimen was peripheral blood, taken in a trial of Ad26.COV2.S vaccine versus placebo. J is TRBJ2-6 and V is TRBV28; 7 nucleotides agree with TRBD2. This TCR was sampled from a person aged 18 to 59 who received the Ad26.COV2.S COVID-19 vaccine or a placebo. The CDR3: CASSFWGGPSGANVLTF. CDR3 nucleotides: TGTGCCAGCAGTTTTTGGGGGGGACCCTCTGGGGCCAACGTCCTGACTTTC. The whole variable domain, filled in from reference TRBV28 and TRBJ2-6, reads DVKVTQSSRYLVKRTGEKVFLECVQDMDHENMFWYRQDPGLGLRLIYFSYDVKMKEKGDIPEGYSVSREKKERFSLILESASTNQTSMYLCASSFWGGPSGANVLTFGAGSRLTVL.